This TCR beta chain was identified during a study of shared clonotypes between healthy human individuals. Every one of the donors was a Caucasian adult that lived in Nashville, Tennessee. This CDR3 is 15 amino acids long. Trimming took off 3 bases at V and 7 bases at J, with 18 bases between the two ends. Germline values: CDR1 KGHSH, CDR2 LQKENI. For this clone: The antigen is unknown.

In the study's own analysis: ImmunoSEQ junction-only sequences lacked quality scores, so their filtering differed. Generated by immunoSEQ multiplex PCR, the TCRdb table keeps only in-frame clones and is missing some. That table supplies the V and J calls and clone size; D and trimming were determined from the DNA. The top ten hold about 1.7% of the sample, which has 550,000 to 850,000 clones, over 55% seen once. Study-wide results and limits: Sample collection involved blood only; tissue repertoires are likely different.

The sequencing sample was made of memory CD4+ T cells sorted from blood. Subset in this sample: CD45RA-negative fraction. The sequence was obtained from a woman in her 30s in good health. V usage is TRBV18 and J usage is TRBJ1-1; D perhaps matches TRBD1 (6 bases). For the CDR3, the DNA is TGTGCCAGCTCACCCTCGGGGCAGGGGAGGGGTGAAGCTTTCTTT. It encodes CASSPSGQGRGEAFF.